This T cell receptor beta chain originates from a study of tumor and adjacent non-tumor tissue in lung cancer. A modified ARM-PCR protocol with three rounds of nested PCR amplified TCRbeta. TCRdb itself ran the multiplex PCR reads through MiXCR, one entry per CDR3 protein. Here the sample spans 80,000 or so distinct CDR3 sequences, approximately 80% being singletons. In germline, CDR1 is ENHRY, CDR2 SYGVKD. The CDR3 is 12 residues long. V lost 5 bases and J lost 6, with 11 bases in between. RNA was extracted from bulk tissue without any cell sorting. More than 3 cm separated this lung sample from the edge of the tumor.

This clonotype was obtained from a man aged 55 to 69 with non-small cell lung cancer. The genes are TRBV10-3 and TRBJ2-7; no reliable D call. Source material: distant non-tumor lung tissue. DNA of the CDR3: TGTGCCATCAGTCGAGAGAAGGGCGAGCAGTACTTC. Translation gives CAISREKGEQYF.